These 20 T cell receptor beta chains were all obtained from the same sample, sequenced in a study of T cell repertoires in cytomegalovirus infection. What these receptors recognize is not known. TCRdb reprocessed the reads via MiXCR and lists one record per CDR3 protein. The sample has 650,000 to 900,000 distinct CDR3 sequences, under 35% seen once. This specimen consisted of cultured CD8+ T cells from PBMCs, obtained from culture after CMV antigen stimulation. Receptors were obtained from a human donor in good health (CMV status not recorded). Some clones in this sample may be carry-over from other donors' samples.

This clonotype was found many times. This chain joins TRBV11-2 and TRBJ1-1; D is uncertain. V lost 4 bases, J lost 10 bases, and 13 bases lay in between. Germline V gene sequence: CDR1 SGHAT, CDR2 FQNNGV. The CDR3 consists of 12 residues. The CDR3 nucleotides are TGTGCCAGCAGCTCGGCGTGGGGTTCAGCTTTCTTT. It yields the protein CASSSAWGSAFF.

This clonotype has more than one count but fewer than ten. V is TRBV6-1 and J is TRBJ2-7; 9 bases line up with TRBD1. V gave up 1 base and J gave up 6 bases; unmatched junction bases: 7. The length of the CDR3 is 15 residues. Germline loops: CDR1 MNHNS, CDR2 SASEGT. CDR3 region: CASSEDLDRGFEQYV. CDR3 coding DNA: TGTGCCAGCAGTGAAGATCTGGACAGGGGCTTCGAGCAGTACGTC.

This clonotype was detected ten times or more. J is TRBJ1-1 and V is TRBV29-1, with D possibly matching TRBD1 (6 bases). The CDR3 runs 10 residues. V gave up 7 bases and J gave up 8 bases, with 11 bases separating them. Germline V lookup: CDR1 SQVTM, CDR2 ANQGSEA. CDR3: CSALDREAFF. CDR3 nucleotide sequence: TGCAGCGCTCTCGACAGGGAAGCTTTCTTT.

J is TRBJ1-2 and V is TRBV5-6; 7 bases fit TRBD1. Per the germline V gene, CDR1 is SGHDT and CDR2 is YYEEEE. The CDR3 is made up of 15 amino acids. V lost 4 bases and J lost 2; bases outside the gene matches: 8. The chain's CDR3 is CASSADRESNYGYTF. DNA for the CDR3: TGTGCCAGCAGCGCTGACAGGGAATCAAACTATGGCTACACCTTC. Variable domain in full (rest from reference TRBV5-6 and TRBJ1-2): DAGVTQSPTHLIKTRGQQVTLRCSPKSGHDTVSWYQQALGQGPQFIFQYYEEEERQRGNFPDRFSGHQFPNYSSELNVNALLLGDSALYLCASSADRESNYGYTFGSGTRLTVV.

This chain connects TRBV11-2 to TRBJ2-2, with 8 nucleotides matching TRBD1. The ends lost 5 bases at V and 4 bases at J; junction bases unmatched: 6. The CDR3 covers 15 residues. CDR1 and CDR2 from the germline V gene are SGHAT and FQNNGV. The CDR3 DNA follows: TGTGCCAGCAGCGGGAGGACAGGGAGCACCGGGGAGCTGTTTTTT. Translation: CASSGRTGSTGELFF.

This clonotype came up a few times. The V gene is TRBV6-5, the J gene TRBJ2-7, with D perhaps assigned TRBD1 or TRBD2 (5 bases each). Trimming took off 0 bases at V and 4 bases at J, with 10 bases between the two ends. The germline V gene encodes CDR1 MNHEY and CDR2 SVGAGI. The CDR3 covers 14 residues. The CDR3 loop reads CASSYSWGIYEQYF. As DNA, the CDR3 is TGTGCCAGCAGTTACTCGTGGGGGATTTACGAGCAGTACTTC.

CDR3 region: CASSIDAGANTEAFF. The CDR3 DNA is TGTGCCAGTAGTATAGACGCAGGGGCGAACACTGAAGCTTTCTTT. V usage is TRBV19 and J usage is TRBJ1-1; D might be TRBD1 (6 bases). Germline loops: CDR1 LNHDA, CDR2 SQIVND (reference sequence). The CDR3 is 15 amino acids. V shed 0 bases and J shed 1 base, with 9 bases lying between them.

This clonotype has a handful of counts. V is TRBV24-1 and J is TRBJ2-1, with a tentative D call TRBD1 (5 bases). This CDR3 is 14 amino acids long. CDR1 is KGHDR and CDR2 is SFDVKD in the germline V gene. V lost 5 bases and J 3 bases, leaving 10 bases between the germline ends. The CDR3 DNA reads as TGTGCCACCAGTGGGGCGACAGACTACAATGAGCAGTTCTTC. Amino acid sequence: CATSGATDYNEQFF.

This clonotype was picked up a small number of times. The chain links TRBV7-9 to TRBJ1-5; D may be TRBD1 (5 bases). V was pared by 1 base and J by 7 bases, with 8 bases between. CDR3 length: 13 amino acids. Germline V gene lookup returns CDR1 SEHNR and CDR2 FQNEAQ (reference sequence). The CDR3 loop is CASSLGQLQPQHF. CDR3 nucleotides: TGTGCCAGCAGCTTAGGACAGCTCCAGCCCCAGCATTTT.

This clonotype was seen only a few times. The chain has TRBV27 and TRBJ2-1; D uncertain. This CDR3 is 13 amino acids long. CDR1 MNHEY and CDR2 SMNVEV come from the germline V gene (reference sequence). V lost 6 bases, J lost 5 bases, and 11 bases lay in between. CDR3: CASRAFPDNEQFF. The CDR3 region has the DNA TGTGCCAGCAGAGCGTTTCCGGACAATGAGCAGTTCTTC.

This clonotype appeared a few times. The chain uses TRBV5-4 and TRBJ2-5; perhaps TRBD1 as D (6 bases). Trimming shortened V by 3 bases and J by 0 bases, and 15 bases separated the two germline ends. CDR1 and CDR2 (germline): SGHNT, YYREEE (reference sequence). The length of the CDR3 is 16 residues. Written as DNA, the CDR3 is TGTGCCAGCAGCTCAGACCGGGACAAATACCAAGAGACCCAGTACTTC. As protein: CASSSDRDKYQETQYF. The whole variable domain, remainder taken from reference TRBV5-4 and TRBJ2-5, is ETGVTQSPTHLIKTRGQQVTLRCSSQSGHNTVSWYQQALGQGPQFIFQYYREEENGRGNFPPRFSGLQFPNYSSELNVNALELDDSALYLCASSSDRDKYQETQYFGPGTRLLVL.

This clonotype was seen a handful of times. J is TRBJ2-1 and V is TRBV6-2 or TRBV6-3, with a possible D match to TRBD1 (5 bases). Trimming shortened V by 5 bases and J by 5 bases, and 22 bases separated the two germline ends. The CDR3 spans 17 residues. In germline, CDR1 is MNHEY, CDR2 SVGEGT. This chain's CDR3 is CASSNPGNRHVDNEQFF. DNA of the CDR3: TGTGCCAGCAGTAACCCTGGGAACAGGCACGTGGACAATGAGCAGTTCTTC.

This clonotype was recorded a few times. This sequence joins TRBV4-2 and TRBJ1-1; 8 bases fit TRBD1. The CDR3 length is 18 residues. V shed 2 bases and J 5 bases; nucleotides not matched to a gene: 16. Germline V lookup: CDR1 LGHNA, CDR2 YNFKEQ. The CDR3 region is CASSQYYGTGLQGTEAFF. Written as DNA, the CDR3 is TGTGCCAGCAGCCAATATTACGGGACAGGCCTCCAAGGAACTGAAGCTTTCTTT.

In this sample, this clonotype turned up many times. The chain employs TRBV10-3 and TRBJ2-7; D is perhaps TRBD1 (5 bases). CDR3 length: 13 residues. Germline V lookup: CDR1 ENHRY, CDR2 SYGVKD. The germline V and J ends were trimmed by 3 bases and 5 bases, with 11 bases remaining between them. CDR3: CAISDAGRDEQYV. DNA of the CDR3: TGTGCCATCAGTGACGCAGGGCGCGACGAGCAGTACGTC.

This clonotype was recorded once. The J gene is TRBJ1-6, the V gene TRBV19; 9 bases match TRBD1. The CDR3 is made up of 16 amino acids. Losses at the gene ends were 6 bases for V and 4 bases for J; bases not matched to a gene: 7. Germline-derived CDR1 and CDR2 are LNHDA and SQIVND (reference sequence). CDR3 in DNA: TGTGCCAGTAGGGAACAGGGGGCAACGTATAATTCACCCCTCCACTTT. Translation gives CASREQGATYNSPLHF.

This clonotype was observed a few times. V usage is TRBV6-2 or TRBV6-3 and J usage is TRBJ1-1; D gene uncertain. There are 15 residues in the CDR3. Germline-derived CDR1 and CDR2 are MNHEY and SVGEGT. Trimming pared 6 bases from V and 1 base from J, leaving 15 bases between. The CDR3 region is CASSYRVISNTEAFF. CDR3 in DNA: TGTGCCAGCAGCTACCGCGTCATTTCGAACACTGAAGCTTTCTTT.

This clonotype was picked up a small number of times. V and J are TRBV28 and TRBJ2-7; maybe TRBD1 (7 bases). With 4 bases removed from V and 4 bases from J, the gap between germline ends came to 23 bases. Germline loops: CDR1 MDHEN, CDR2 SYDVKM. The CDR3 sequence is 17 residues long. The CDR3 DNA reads TGTGCCAGCAGTTACCCGCTCGGAGGGGGCACGGGGTACGAGCAGTACTTC. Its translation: CASSYPLGGGTGYEQYF. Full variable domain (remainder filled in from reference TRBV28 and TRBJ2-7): DVKVTQSSRYLVKRTGEKVFLECVQDMDHENMFWYRQDPGLGLRLIYFSYDVKMKEKGDIPEGYSVSREKKERFSLILESASTNQTSMYLCASSYPLGGGTGYEQYFGPGTRLTVT.

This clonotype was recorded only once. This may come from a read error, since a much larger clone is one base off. CDR3 sequence reads: CASSFLSKVNTEDFF. CDR3 nucleotide sequence: TGTGCCAGCAGCTTCCTCAGTAAGGTGAACACTGAAGATTTCTTT. The rearrangement joins TRBV7-8 to TRBJ1-1; D ambiguous. The CDR3 contains 15 residues. CDR1 is SGHVS, CDR2 FQNEAQ, per germline.

In DNA form, the CDR3 reads TGTGCCAGCGTCTACAGGGGGCCCGACCGTAACTATGGCTACACCTTC. Amino acids: CASVYRGPDRNYGYTF. This chain connects TRBV19 to TRBJ1-2; 9 bases map to TRBD1. Per germline, CDR1 LNHDA and CDR2 SQIVND (reference sequence). CDR3 size: 16 residues. V gave up 9 bases and J gave up 1 base; unmatched junction bases: 12. The whole variable domain, remainder taken from reference TRBV19 and TRBJ1-2, is DGGITQSPKYLFRKEGQNVTLSCEQNLNHDAMYWYRQDPGQGLRLIYYSQIVNDFQKGDIAEGYSVSREKKESFPLTVTSAQKNPTAFYLCASVYRGPDRNYGYTFGSGTRLTVV.

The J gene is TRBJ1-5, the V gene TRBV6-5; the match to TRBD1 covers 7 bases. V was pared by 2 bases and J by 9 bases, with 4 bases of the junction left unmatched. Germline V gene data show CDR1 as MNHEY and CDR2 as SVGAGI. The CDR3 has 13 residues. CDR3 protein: CASSYASGGPQHF. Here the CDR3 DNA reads TGTGCCAGCAGTTACGCCTCAGGGGGGCCCCAGCATTTT.